The 21 T cell receptor beta chains presented below share a single source sample, sequenced in a study of blood T cell repertoires in COVID-19. Some clones are missing from TCRdb's copy, which holds only in-frame ones; the method was immunoSEQ multiplex PCR. The sample holds 45,000 to 60,000 clones, less than 95% seen once. Sequencing used peripheral blood. These receptors came from a man in his 70s with active COVID-19.

This chain uses TRBV15 with TRBJ1-5, with 8 bases lining up with TRBD1. The germline V gene encodes CDR1 LNHNV and CDR2 YYDKDF (reference sequence). This CDR3 has 14 amino acids. J gave up 2 bases and V 3 bases, and 0 bases lay outside the gene matches. CDR3 protein: CATSRGQGNQPQHF. CDR3 DNA sequence: TGTGCCACCAGCAGGGGACAGGGCAATCAGCCCCAGCATTTT.

This sequence joins TRBV11-2 and TRBJ1-3, with 7 bases aligning to TRBD1. This CDR3 contains 15 residues. J gave up 4 bases and V 4 bases, and 7 bases lay outside the gene matches. CDR1 is SGHAT and CDR2 is FQNNGV in the germline V gene. The CDR3 DNA is TGTGCCAGCAGCTCCTCCAGGGGGGCAGGAAACACCATATATTTT. This codes for CASSSSRGAGNTIYF.

The V call is TRBV12-3 or TRBV12-4, the J call TRBJ1-2, with D possibly being TRBD1 (5 bases). The length of the CDR3 is 13 residues. V lost 3 bases to trimming and J lost 7 bases, with 12 bases between them. The CDR3 sequence: CASSFTRVGGYTF. CDR3 nucleotide sequence: TGTGCCAGCAGTTTTACCAGGGTAGGTGGCTACACCTTC.

The chain links TRBV18 to TRBJ1-1; 7 bases are a match to TRBD1. The germline V gene encodes CDR1 KGHSH and CDR2 LQKENI. The CDR3 is 14 amino acids. V shed 2 bases, J shed 0 bases, and the junction held 0 bases outside the gene matches. This chain's CDR3 is CASSPRGLNTEAFF. CDR3 nucleotides: TGTGCCAGCTCACCAAGGGGGCTGAACACTGAAGCTTTCTTT.

The V gene is TRBV7-6, the J gene TRBJ2-3, with 13 bases matching TRBD2. CDR1 is SGHVS, CDR2 FNYEAQ, per germline. V dropped 5 bases and J dropped 2; count of bases not matched to a gene: 4. The length of the CDR3 is 16 residues. The CDR3 DNA reads as TGTGCCAGCAGCCCTACTAGCGGGGGGGTCACAGATACGCAGTATTTT. Protein product: CASSPTSGGVTDTQYF.

The V call is TRBV18, the J call TRBJ1-2; a possible D gene is TRBD1 (5 bases). CDR1 is KGHSH, CDR2 LQKENI, per germline. V was trimmed by 2 bases and J by 1 base, leaving 11 bases between them. The CDR3 has 15 residues. In DNA, the CDR3 is TGTGCCAGCTCACCAGGGGCAGATGTTAACTATGGCTACACCTTC. Translated, it gives CASSPGADVNYGYTF.

The chain uses TRBV4-2 and TRBJ2-5; D is perhaps TRBD2 (6 bases). CDR1 and CDR2 from the germline V gene are LGHNA and YNFKEQ. The V and J ends lost 3 bases and 0 bases respectively, with 23 bases between them. CDR3 length: 19 residues. For the CDR3, the DNA is TGTGCCAGCAGCCAGGGCGGGACTCTCAATCCGGGGAACCAAGAGACCCAGTACTTC. It encodes CASSQGGTLNPGNQETQYF.

The chain is built from TRBV5-8 and TRBJ1-4; D is ambiguous. Trimming stripped 0 bases from V and 14 bases from J, with 8 bases between. The germline CDR1 and CDR2 sequences are SGHTS and YDEGEE. This CDR3 has 11 residues. CDR3 DNA sequence: TGTGCCAGCAGCTTGGGAGGAGGGCTGTTTTTT. The encoded protein is CASSLGGGLFF.

The chain uses TRBV19 and TRBJ2-7, with a tentative D call TRBD1 (6 bases). The V gene's germline CDR1 is LNHDA and CDR2 SQIVND (reference sequence). The V and J ends lost 3 bases and 1 base respectively, with 10 bases between them. The CDR3 runs 14 residues. The CDR3 nucleotides are TGTGCCAGTAGTATTGGAACAGGGTCCTACGAGCAGTACTTC. Translated: CASSIGTGSYEQYF.

The J gene is TRBJ1-1, the V gene TRBV9; D is unresolved. Germline loops: CDR1 SGDLS, CDR2 YYNGEE. The CDR3 contains 14 residues. V gave up 0 bases and J gave up 6 bases, with 12 bases separating them. The CDR3 DNA reads TGTGCCAGCAGCGTAGGTCAGGTTGTGGCTGAAGCTTTCTTT. Protein sequence: CASSVGQVVAEAFF. Full variable domain (outside the CDR3, taken from reference TRBV9 and TRBJ1-1): DSGVTQTPKHLITATGQRVTLRCSPRSGDLSVYWYQQSLDQGLQFLIQYYNGEERAKGNILERFSAQQFPDLHSELNLSSLELGDSALYFCASSVGQVVAEAFFGQGTRLTVV.

The CDR3 reads CASREGQGPPYF. CDR3 nucleotide sequence: TGCGCCAGCAGGGAAGGACAGGGGCCGCCGTACTTC. The chain uses TRBV10-2 and TRBJ2-4; TRBD1 matches at 9 bases. Trimming took 6 bases from V and 15 from J; bases not matched to a gene: 9. The V gene's germline CDR1 is WSHSY and CDR2 SAAADI. The CDR3 is 12 amino acids.

This clone was recorded once. The chain recombines TRBV19 with TRBJ1-3; D not certain. Trimming pared 6 bases from V and 0 bases from J, leaving 6 bases between. CDR1 is LNHDA and CDR2 is SQIVND in the germline V gene (reference sequence). This CDR3 spans 13 amino acids. The CDR3 sequence: CASRSVSGNTIYF. CDR3 nucleotide sequence: TGTGCCAGTAGGAGCGTCTCTGGAAACACCATATATTTT.

The chain has TRBV18 and TRBJ2-7, with D possibly TRBD2 on 6 matching bases. CDR3 length equals 14 residues. The V end was cut by 7 bases, the J end by 1 base, with 14 bases between. From germline, CDR1 is KGHSH and CDR2 LQKENI. In DNA form, the CDR3 reads TGTGCCAGCTTTTCGGGGGACCGGTCCTACGAGCAGTACTTC. This gives the protein CASFSGDRSYEQYF. Complete variable domain (other parts from reference TRBV18 and TRBJ2-7): NAGVMQNPRHLVRRRGQEARLRCSPMKGHSHVYWYRQLPEEGLKFMVYLQKENIIDESGMPKERFSAEFPKEGPSILRIQQVVRGDSAAYFCASFSGDRSYEQYFGPGTRLTVT.

The chain couples TRBV7-9 to TRBJ1-3, with D uncertain. The CDR3 has 14 amino acids. Germline V gene lookup returns CDR1 SEHNR and CDR2 FQNEAQ (reference sequence). V lost 5 bases and J lost 0, with 8 bases in between. The CDR3 nucleotides are TGTGCCAGCAGCGAGCGGAGCTCTGGAAACACCATATATTTT. It yields the protein CASSERSSGNTIYF. The complete variable domain, with remaining parts taken from reference TRBV7-9 and TRBJ1-3, reads DTGVSQNPRHKITKRGQNVTFRCDPISEHNRLYWYRQTLGQGPEFLTYFQNEAQLEKSRLLSDRFSAERPKGSFSTLEIQRTEQGDSAMYLCASSERSSGNTIYFGEGSWLTVV.

V gene TRBV18 combines with J gene TRBJ2-7; a weak D match, TRBD1 (6 bases). V was shortened by 1 base and J by 3 bases, with 7 bases between the two germline ends. Germline values: CDR1 KGHSH, CDR2 LQKENI. There are 13 residues in the CDR3. The chain's CDR3 is CASSPRDIYEQYF. In nucleotides, the CDR3 is TGTGCCAGCTCACCACGGGACATCTACGAGCAGTACTTC.

This rearrangement joins TRBV6-2 or TRBV6-3 to TRBJ2-7; a weak D match, TRBD2 (6 bases). This CDR3 contains 14 residues. V gave up 5 bases and J gave up 7 bases, with 18 bases separating them. CDR1 is MNHEY, CDR2 SVGEGT, per germline. The CDR3 DNA follows: TGTGCCAGCAGTCCCCACGGGACTGCTTGGGAGCAGTACTTC. Its translation is CASSPHGTAWEQYF.

The chain combines TRBV7-6 with TRBJ1-1, with D possibly TRBD1 on 5 matching bases. Germline V lookup: CDR1 SGHVS, CDR2 FNYEAQ. The CDR3 sequence is 13 residues long. Trimming stripped 4 bases from V and 1 base from J, with 7 bases between. The CDR3 region is CASSSDTNTEAFF. DNA for the CDR3: TGTGCCAGCAGCTCGGACACGAACACTGAAGCTTTCTTT.

The gene calls are TRBV11-2 and TRBJ1-2; D may be TRBD1 (5 bases). The CDR3 sequence is 18 residues long. V was pared by 1 base and J by 2 bases, with 20 bases between. CDR1 and CDR2 from the germline V gene are SGHAT and FQNNGV. The CDR3 here is CASSLGPPLEGFNYGYTF. CDR3 bases: TGTGCCAGCAGCTTAGGACCCCCTTTGGAGGGGTTCAACTATGGCTACACCTTC.

The genes are TRBV2 and TRBJ2-3, with 13 bases aligning to TRBD2. After removal of 10 bases from V and 5 bases from J, the junction contained 9 bases not matched to a gene. The CDR3 spans 15 residues. Germline V lookup: CDR1 SNHLY, CDR2 FYNNEI. The CDR3, as DNA: TGTGCCATTCCGGGACTAGCGGGGCTTCAAGATACGCAGTATTTT. This sequence encodes CAIPGLAGLQDTQYF.

The chain recombines TRBV4-3 with TRBJ2-1; TRBD2 is a possible D gene (6 bases). The CDR3 is made up of 16 amino acids. The germline V gene has CDR1 LGHNA and CDR2 YSLEER. The V gene lost 2 bases and the J gene lost 1 base, with 12 bases spanning the gap. CDR3 nucleotide sequence: TGCGCCAGCAGCCAATCCTGGGGGGTATCCTACAATGAGCAGTTCTTC. It translates to CASSQSWGVSYNEQFF.

The rearrangement uses TRBV5-6 and TRBJ2-5; 9 bases map to TRBD2. Trimming at V came to 5 bases and at J to 3 bases, leaving 8 bases not matched to a gene. Germline values: CDR1 SGHDT, CDR2 YYEEEE. The CDR3 has 15 amino acids. In DNA form, the CDR3 reads TGTGCCAGCAGAGGAAAGCGGGGGGTCGAAGAGACCCAGTACTTC. The encoded protein is CASRGKRGVEETQYF.